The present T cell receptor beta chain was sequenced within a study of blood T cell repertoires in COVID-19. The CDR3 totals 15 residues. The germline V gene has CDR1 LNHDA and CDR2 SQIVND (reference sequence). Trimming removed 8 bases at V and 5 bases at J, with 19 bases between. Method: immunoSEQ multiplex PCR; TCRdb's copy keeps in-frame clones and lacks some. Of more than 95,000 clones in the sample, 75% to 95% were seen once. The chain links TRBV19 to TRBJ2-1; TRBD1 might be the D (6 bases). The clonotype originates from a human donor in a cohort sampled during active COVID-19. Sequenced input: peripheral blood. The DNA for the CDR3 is TGTGCCAGTTTAGGGGGACCGAGAGGGGACAATGAGCAGTTCTTC. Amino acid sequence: CASLGGPRGDNEQFF.